These T cell receptor beta chains were read from a single sample in a study of T cells in Graves' hyperthyroidism and ophthalmopathy. TCRdb re-derived calls from the multiplex PCR reads in MiXCR, one entry per CDR3 protein. The data hold roughly 700,000 distinct CDR3 sequences, with approximately 36% observed a single time. The sample taken for sequencing was blood. The source of these receptors is a woman aged 40 to 50 with Graves' hyperthyroidism. The CDR3 runs from the conserved cysteine through the conserved F or W. The D gene is left open where the match is weak. A row's size may be missing; if present it is once, few, many or a size class.

J gene	D gene	clone size	V gene	CDR3 DNA	CDR3 protein
TRBJ1-1	-	few	TRBV4-3	TGCGCCAGCAGCCACTCCCCTGTGTACACTGAAGCTTTCTTT	CASSHSPVYTEAFF
TRBJ2-7	-	few	TRBV7-2	TGTGCCAGCAGCTTAGTTCAGGGCCCACAAAAGCATGGGAAGTACTTC	CASSLVQGPQKHGKYF
TRBJ2-7	-	many	TRBV14	TGTGCCAGCAGCCAAGGGTTCATGTATACCTACGAGCAGTACTTC	CASSQGFMYTYEQYF
TRBJ1-2	-	-	TRBV7-2	TGTGCCAGCAGCGTTGGGACGGAGCAAGGCTACACCTTC	CASSVGTEQGYTF
TRBJ2-7	-	-	TRBV5-8	TGTGCCAGCAGCGAAATATGGAAAGACGAGCAGTACTTC	CASSEIWKDEQYF
TRBJ1-6	TRBD1	-	TRBV6-5	TGTGCCAGCAGTTACAGGCCGCAGGGGGAATCACCCCTCCACTTT	CASSYRPQGESPLHF
TRBJ1-4	-	many	TRBV20-1	TGCAGTGCCAAGCTGGGGGGGGTAAAACTGTTTTTT	CSAKLGGVKLFF
TRBJ1-2	-	many	TRBV12-3/TRBV12-4	TGTGCCAGCAGTTTCGGCAACCCTCCCCAGAACACCTTC	CASSFGNPPQNTF
TRBJ1-5	TRBD1	-	TRBV20-1	TGCAGTGCTAGCAGGGGGATCTATCAGCCCCAGCATTTT	CSASRGIYQPQHF
TRBJ1-2	-	once	TRBV19	TGTGCCAGCAGTATAGCGGGCCTCAAAAGGGGCTACACCTTC	CASSIAGLKRGYTF
TRBJ2-5	TRBD1	-	TRBV29-1	TGCAGCGTCCATCCCGGGACAGGGGACGAGACCCAGTACTTC	CSVHPGTGDETQYF
TRBJ1-1	-	many	TRBV7-2	TGTGCCAGCAGCTTAGTCTTGGGGAAAGCTTTCTTT	CASSLVLGKAFF
TRBJ1-5	-	once	TRBV11-2	TGTGCCAGCAGCTTCGGTCAGGGGTTAGGTCAGCCCCAGCATTTT	CASSFGQGLGQPQHF
TRBJ1-1	-	-	TRBV10-1	TGCGCCAGCAGTGATGGCAGTATGAACACTGAAGCTTTCTTT	CASSDGSMNTEAFF
TRBJ1-2	-	many	TRBV20-1	TGCAGTGTCCCGGACGGCGAGGGGGGCTACACCTTC	CSVPDGEGGYTF
TRBJ2-7	-	-	TRBV20-1	TGCAGTGCTCATAACGGGGCGGGACCGGGAGATACGCAGTACTTC	CSAHNGAGPGDTQYF
TRBJ2-2	TRBD2	-	TRBV10-1	TGCGCCAGCAGTGCGTTGGGACTAGCCACCGGGGAGCTGTTTTTT	CASSALGLATGELFF
TRBJ2-7	TRBD2	-	TRBV29-1	TGCAGCGTTGCCCCGGAGCGGGAGAGCTCCTACGAGCAGTACTTC	CSVAPERESSYEQYF
TRBJ1-1	TRBD1	many	TRBV7-9	TGTGCCAGCAGCTTCAGGGGGGTGGCTGAAGCTTTCTTT	CASSFRGVAEAFF
TRBJ1-2	-	-	TRBV7-2	TGTGCCAGCAGCTACGCTGGGGGCGGGGTCCCCTTCTATGGCTACACCTTC	CASSYAGGGVPFYGYTF
TRBJ1-2	-	-	TRBV10-2	TGCGCCAGCAGCCCCGCGACAGTTCCTCTTCAGGGCTATGGCTACACCTTC	CASSPATVPLQGYGYTF
TRBJ1-2	TRBD1	many	TRBV7-2	TGTGCCAGCAGCTTCCGAGGACAGGGACATGGCTACACCTTC	CASSFRGQGHGYTF
TRBJ1-5	-	-	TRBV6-6	TGTGCCAGCAGTTATCCGACCCCAATCCCTTTTTTT	CASSYPTPIPFF
TRBJ2-2	TRBD1	-	TRBV11-3	TGTGCCAGCAGCTTGGACAGGGGTTCCGGGGAGCTGTTTTTT	CASSLDRGSGELFF
TRBJ2-5	-	many	TRBV7-9	TGTGCCAGCAGCTTACAGGCTGGAGGGAAAGAGACCCAGTACTTC	CASSLQAGGKETQYF
TRBJ2-6	TRBD1	many	TRBV7-3	TGTGCCAGCAGGGGGCCCGGGACAGGGGGGACTGGGGCCAACGTCCTGACTTTC	CASRGPGTGGTGANVLTF
TRBJ2-5	-	many	TRBV5-4	TGTGCCAGCAGCTTGGACGGTACCCCAGAGACCCAGTACTTC	CASSLDGTPETQYF
TRBJ2-3	-	-	TRBV7-7	TGTGCTAGCAGCTTAGAACAGGGCACAGATACGCAGTATTTT	CASSLEQGTDTQYF
TRBJ2-7	-	-	TRBV20-1	TGCAGTGCTAGCTGGAGGGGGTTCAGGACTAGCTACGAGCAGTACTTC	CSASWRGFRTSYEQYF
TRBJ2-7	TRBD2	many	TRBV7-2	TGTGCCAGCAGCTCCCGACTAGCGGGAGGTCAAGAGCAGTACTTC	CASSSRLAGGQEQYF
TRBJ2-7	TRBD2	many	TRBV9	TGTGCCAGCAGCGCAAGAGGGGAGGGACTAGCGCACTACGAGCAGTACTTC	CASSARGEGLAHYEQYF
TRBJ2-7	TRBD1	-	TRBV11-2	TGTGCCAGCAGCTTAGGATCTGGGACAGGGGACTACGAGCAGTACTTC	CASSLGSGTGDYEQYF
TRBJ1-1	-	few	TRBV3-1	TGTGCCAGCAGCCAAGATACGGGTCTTACATCGGCTTTCTTT	CASSQDTGLTSAFF
TRBJ2-5	-	few	TRBV12-3/TRBV12-4	TGTGCCAGCGGTCCTAGTAGTCCGTCTCGCCATGGAGGGACCCAGTACTTC	CASGPSSPSRHGGTQYF
TRBJ1-2	-	many	TRBV5-1	TGCGCCAGCAGGGATTCGGGAGGCTACACCTTC	CASRDSGGYTF
TRBJ2-5	TRBD2	-	TRBV9	TGTGCCAGCAGCGTTCCCGGGAAACTAGCGGGAGACCTAGAGACCCAGTACTTC	CASSVPGKLAGDLETQYF
TRBJ1-2	-	once	TRBV20-1	TGCAGTGCTAGCCCACAGGGCGACGGTGGCTACACCTTC	CSASPQGDGGYTF
TRBJ1-2	TRBD1	many	TRBV12-3/TRBV12-4	TGTGCCAGCAGTTTGAATGGAGGGGGCAGGGACTATGGCTACACCTTC	CASSLNGGGRDYGYTF
TRBJ1-6	-	-	TRBV29-1	TGCAGCGTTGGTAGAAACGACCTCTTAGCACCCCTCCACTTT	CSVGRNDLLAPLHF
TRBJ1-4	-	once	TRBV28	TGTGCCAGCAGTTCCCCCCCGGAGAATGAAAAACTGTTTTTT	CASSSPPENEKLFF
TRBJ2-6	-	-	TRBV7-2	TGTGCCAGCAGCTTAGTTCAGGCCAGTTCTGGGGCCAACGTCCTGACTTTC	CASSLVQASSGANVLTF
TRBJ1-6	TRBD1	-	TRBV25-1	TGTGCCAGCACCCCAGGACAGGGGGCAGTTTCACCCCTCCACTTT	CASTPGQGAVSPLHF
TRBJ2-3	-	-	TRBV10-3	TGTGCCATCAGTGAGTCTCGGAGGACCACTAGCACAGATACGCAGTATTTT	CAISESRRTTSTDTQYF
TRBJ2-7	-	-	TRBV4-1	TGCGCCAGCAGCCAAGAATTACGGGCCCGCTCCTACGAGCAGTACTTC	CASSQELRARSYEQYF
TRBJ2-5	-	many	TRBV4-1	TGCGCCAGCAGCCAGCCGGGACTCCCATTGACCCAGTACTTC	CASSQPGLPLTQYF
TRBJ2-3	-	-	TRBV19	TGTGCCAGTAAGAGGCAGGGCACAGATACGCAGTATTTT	CASKRQGTDTQYF
TRBJ1-1	-	many	TRBV12-3/TRBV12-4	TGTGCCAGCAGTCTGGGACACAGTAACACTGAAGCTTTCTTT	CASSLGHSNTEAFF
TRBJ1-1	TRBD1	-	TRBV7-6	TGTGCCAGCAGTAGGGGACAGGGCCAGGATGCTTTCTTT	CASSRGQGQDAFF
TRBJ2-6	-	many	TRBV12-3/TRBV12-4	TGTGCCAGCACCGAATCTGGGGCCAACGTCCTGACTTTC	CASTESGANVLTF
TRBJ2-7	-	-	TRBV7-2	TGTGCCAGCGGCTTTGGATACTACGAGCAGTACTTC	CASGFGYYEQYF
TRBJ1-4	-	-	TRBV5-1	TGCGCCAGCAGCTCGTCGACCCCGGTCGACGAAAAACTGTTTTTT	CASSSSTPVDEKLFF
TRBJ2-7	-	many	TRBV2	TGTGCCGGGACGGAAAGTGGAAGGACTAACGAGCAGTACTTC	CAGTESGRTNEQYF
TRBJ2-7	TRBD2	few	TRBV5-1	TGCGCCAGCAGCTTTATCCCTCTGCGGGAGGCAAACACCTACGAGCAGTACTTC	CASSFIPLREANTYEQYF
TRBJ1-2	-	few	TRBV6-5	TGTGCCAGCCGTCAGGGTCCTCGCTACACCTTC	CASRQGPRYTF
TRBJ1-5	TRBD1	-	TRBV10-3	TGTGCCATCAGTGGGGGACAGCGCATCAATCAGCCCCAGCATTTT	CAISGGQRINQPQHF
TRBJ2-2	TRBD1	few	TRBV6-5	TGTGCCAGCAGTGAACTGACAGGGATTTTTGAGGCCGGGGAGCTGTTTTTT	CASSELTGIFEAGELFF